Each of the 14 T cell receptor beta chains below was sequenced from the same sample in a study of identical twins. TCRdb re-called the 5' RACE reads through MiXCR, storing one row per CDR3 protein. The sample contains hundreds of thousands of distinct CDR3 sequences, roughly 18% of which appear only once. The same specimen was also included in a second study, on T cells expressing NK-cell markers.

Material: PBMCs. These receptors were collected from a woman younger than 35 in good health.

The chain uses TRBV7-9 and TRBJ2-1; TRBD2 is a possible D gene (6 bases). Trimming took 5 bases from V and 9 from J, leaving 14 bases between them. Looked up from germline, CDR1 is SEHNR and CDR2 is FQNEAQ (reference sequence). The CDR3 has 13 residues. CDR3 residues: CASSIVLAGEQFF. The DNA of the CDR3 is TGTGCCAGCAGCATAGTACTAGCTGGTGAGCAGTTCTTC. Supplemented by reference TRBV7-9 and TRBJ2-1, the full variable domain reads DTGVSQNPRHKITKRGQNVTFRCDPISEHNRLYWYRQTLGQGPEFLTYFQNEAQLEKSRLLSDRFSAERPKGSFSTLEIQRTEQGDSAMYLCASSIVLAGEQFFGPGTRLTVL.

This clonotype was detected a few times. The chain joins TRBV29-1 to TRBJ1-5; a weak D match, TRBD1 (6 bases). The CDR3 loop spans 12 amino acids. Germline values: CDR1 SQVTM, CDR2 ANQGSEA. The V end lost 6 bases, the J end lost 7 bases, and 13 bases lay between the germline ends. Here the CDR3 DNA reads TGCAGCGTAAAGGACAGTGAACAGCCCCAGCATTTT. Amino acids: CSVKDSEQPQHF.

The V and J genes are TRBV5-1 and TRBJ2-7, with 11 bases fitting TRBD2. V shed 5 bases, J shed 3 bases, and the junction held 13 bases outside the gene matches. CDR3 length equals 17 residues. Looked up from germline, CDR1 is SGHRS and CDR2 is YFSETQ. CDR3 DNA: TGCGCCAGCAGTCAGTCTCCCTTAGCGGGGGGGCTCTACGAGCAGTACTTC. Translated: CASSQSPLAGGLYEQYF.

V usage is TRBV12-3 or TRBV12-4 and J usage is TRBJ2-1; 9 bases are shared with TRBD2. There are 17 residues in the CDR3. Germline trimming cut 7 bases from V and 0 bases from J; bases unmatched to any gene: 10. CDR3 region: CASTSRLTSGSYNEQFF. The CDR3 nucleotides are TGTGCCAGCACCAGCCGCCTGACTAGCGGCTCCTACAATGAGCAGTTCTTC.

This chain uses TRBV2 with TRBJ2-7, with TRBD2 as a possible D gene (5 bases). There are 13 residues in the CDR3. The germline CDR1 and CDR2 sequences are SNHLY and FYNNEI. V lost 0 bases to trimming and J lost 7 bases, with 10 bases between them. The CDR3 nucleotides read TGTGCCAGCAGTGAAGCGCGGGTAGGGGAGCAGTACTTC. It encodes CASSEARVGEQYF.

This clonotype has ten or more counts. Germline and junction disagree at one end, which may indicate a read error. The rearrangement uses TRBV7-7 and TRBJ2-5, with 9 bases lining up with TRBD2. The CDR3 extends over 15 amino acids. In germline, CDR1 is SSHAT, CDR2 FNYEAQ (reference sequence). CDR3 residues: CASSLAGAFQETQYF. DNA of the CDR3: TGTGCTAGCAGCTTAGCGGGGGCGTTCCAAGAGACCCAGTACTTC.

This clonotype was detected only once. J is TRBJ2-1 and V is TRBV6-1; 7 nucleotides align to TRBD2. Germline assignment: CDR1 MNHNS and CDR2 SASEGT. The V gene end was trimmed by 6 bases and the J gene end by 5 bases; junction bases not matched to a gene: 10. The CDR3 sequence is 15 residues long. In nucleotides, the CDR3 is TGTGCCAGCAGCAGGCGGGGGAACAGAGACAATGAGCAGTTCTTC. Translated: CASSRRGNRDNEQFF.

The chain employs TRBV11-3 and TRBJ2-1; 7 bases line up with TRBD1. The CDR3 is made up of 14 amino acids. V lost 5 bases to trimming and J lost 4 bases; unmatched junction nucleotides: 5. Germline-derived CDR1 and CDR2 are SGHNT and YENEEA. This chain's CDR3 is CASSHGTVYNEQFF. The CDR3 region has the DNA TGTGCCAGCAGCCATGGGACAGTATACAATGAGCAGTTCTTC.

The chain recombines TRBV11-3 with TRBJ1-5; D might be TRBD1 (6 bases). The CDR3 has 13 amino acids. V lost 2 bases and J 10 bases, leaving 12 bases between the germline ends. Germline assignment: CDR1 SGHNT and CDR2 YENEEA. CDR3 sequence (DNA): TGTGCCAGCAGCTTACTTCGGACAGAACCCCAGCATTTT. It codes for CASSLLRTEPQHF.

In this sample, this clonotype turned up a few times. The chain uses TRBV12-3 or TRBV12-4 and TRBJ1-1, with no clear D. This CDR3 contains 14 residues. With 4 bases removed from V and 2 bases from J, the gap between germline ends came to 11 bases. CDR3 nucleotides: TGTGCCAGCAGTTCGCCCCTGAGAAACACTGAAGCTTTCTTT. The encoded protein is CASSSPLRNTEAFF.

This clonotype has more than one count but fewer than ten. This sequence joins TRBV6-1 and TRBJ2-1; 8 nucleotides align to TRBD2. Trimming took 6 bases from V and 5 from J; bases not matched to a gene: 3. The germline V gene has CDR1 MNHNS and CDR2 SASEGT. The CDR3 extends over 13 amino acids. CDR3: CASRAGVNNEQFF. DNA for the CDR3: TGTGCCAGCAGAGCGGGAGTTAACAATGAGCAGTTCTTC.

This chain uses TRBV12-3 or TRBV12-4 with TRBJ1-2, with D unclear. The ends were cut back, 5 bases at V and 5 bases at J, with 18 bases in the middle. CDR3 length equals 15 residues. CDR3 protein: CASSPFLDPRYGYTF. The DNA of the CDR3 is TGTGCCAGCAGTCCCTTCCTCGATCCTCGTTATGGCTACACCTTC.

This clonotype was detected only a few times. The rearrangement uses TRBV12-3 or TRBV12-4 and TRBJ2-7; D perhaps matches TRBD2 (6 bases). The CDR3 length is 13 residues. Trimming shortened V by 10 bases and J by 1 base, and 14 bases separated the two germline ends. For the CDR3, the DNA is TGTGCCACCTCGGAGGGTCCTTCCTACGAGCAGTACTTC. Translated, it gives CATSEGPSYEQYF.

This clonotype was detected many times. This chain joins TRBV10-3 and TRBJ2-7; 9 bases are shared with TRBD1. V was pared by 0 bases and J by 2 bases, with 5 bases of the junction left unmatched. The CDR3 length is 16 residues. Per the germline V gene, CDR1 is ENHRY and CDR2 is SYGVKD. The DNA for the CDR3 is TGTGCCATCAGTGAGTCTGGGACAGGGAGGACCTACGAGCAGTACTTC. It encodes CAISESGTGRTYEQYF.